Each of the 28 T cell receptor beta chains below was sequenced from the same sample in a study of cytomegalovirus exposure and HLA in healthy donors. The PCR ran on 60 Vbeta and 13 Jbeta primers. Generated by immunoSEQ multiplex PCR, the TCRdb table keeps only in-frame clones and is missing some. The table lists over 100,000 clones, around 73% of them singletons. The sample was PBMCs. The receptors stem from a female donor in good health and CMV-seronegative.

This chain uses TRBV7-9 with TRBJ2-7, with 9 nucleotides matching TRBD1. The CDR3 contains 15 residues. CDR1 and CDR2 (germline): SEHNR, FQNEAQ (reference sequence). The junction had 7 bases not matched to a gene; V was cut back by 5 bases and J by 2 bases. CDR3 nucleotide sequence: TGTGCCAGCAGCGCTCGGACAGGGGTAACCTACGAGCAGTACTTC. Its translation is CASSARTGVTYEQYF.

The genes are TRBV7-9 and TRBJ1-1; 11 bases agree with TRBD1. CDR3 length: 15 amino acids. Germline V gene data show CDR1 as SEHNR and CDR2 as FQNEAQ (reference sequence). V shed 5 bases and J 3 bases; nucleotides not matched to a gene: 5. CDR3 protein: CASSDRDRGDTEAFF. As DNA, the CDR3 is TGTGCCAGCAGCGACCGGGACAGGGGGGACACTGAAGCTTTCTTT.

The chain joins TRBV5-1 to TRBJ2-7, with D maybe TRBD2 (5 bases). This CDR3 comprises 11 residues. Germline lookup yields CDR1 SGHRS and CDR2 YFSETQ. V gave up 4 bases and J gave up 6 bases, with 8 bases separating them. As DNA, the CDR3 is TGCGCCAGCAGCGGAGAGGGCGAGCAGTACTTC. Its translation is CASSGEGEQYF.

The gene calls are TRBV7-2 and TRBJ2-1; 8 nucleotides align to TRBD2. This CDR3 has 14 residues. V dropped 2 bases and J dropped 9; count of bases not matched to a gene: 6. The germline V gene encodes CDR1 SGHTA and CDR2 FQGNSA. The CDR3 DNA reads as TGTGCCAGCAGCTTATCGGTAGCGGGATTTGAGCAGTTCTTC. It yields the protein CASSLSVAGFEQFF. The full variable domain, with the rest looked up from reference TRBV7-2 and TRBJ2-1, is GAGVSQSPSNKVTEKGKDVELRCDPISGHTALYWYRQSLGQGLEFLIYFQGNSAPDKSGLPSDRFSAERTGGSVSTLTIQRTQQEDSAVYLCASSLSVAGFEQFFGPGTRLTVL.

V gene TRBV7-9 combines with J gene TRBJ2-7; D is unresolved. This CDR3 contains 11 residues. Trimming stripped 6 bases from V and 3 bases from J, with 6 bases between. The germline V gene has CDR1 SEHNR and CDR2 FQNEAQ (reference sequence). The CDR3 protein is CASSPFYEQYF. The CDR3 bases are TGTGCCAGCAGTCCATTCTACGAGCAGTACTTC. The whole variable domain, remainder taken from reference TRBV7-9 and TRBJ2-7, is DTGVSQNPRHKITKRGQNVTFRCDPISEHNRLYWYRQTLGQGPEFLTYFQNEAQLEKSRLLSDRFSAERPKGSFSTLEIQRTEQGDSAMYLCASSPFYEQYFGPGTRLTVT.

This clone has only one observation. The J gene is TRBJ2-3, the V gene TRBV12-5; 8 nucleotides line up with TRBD2. CDR1 is LGHNT and CDR2 is FRNRAP in the germline V gene. The CDR3 has 18 residues. V dropped 0 bases and J dropped 0; count of bases not matched to a gene: 8. As DNA, the CDR3 is TGTGCTAGTGGTTTGGTACGCGACGGGAGGGGGAGCACAGATACGCAGTATTTT. Protein: CASGLVRDGRGSTDTQYF.

V usage is TRBV6-1 and J usage is TRBJ2-5, with 8 positions matching TRBD1. The J call is doubtful: the DNA matches TRBJ2-7 better. The CDR3 consists of 13 residues. The germline V gene has CDR1 MNHNS and CDR2 SASEGT. The CDR3 DNA sequence: TGTGCCAGCTTCCGGACAGGGACTTACGAGCAGTACTTC. Its translation: CASFRTGTYEQYF.

The chain links TRBV10-3 to TRBJ2-7, with 7 bases fitting TRBD2. The CDR3 length is 16 residues. Germline V gene data show CDR1 as ENHRY and CDR2 as SYGVKD. With 0 bases clipped from V and 0 bases from J, the junction kept 5 bases outside the gene matches. The CDR3, as DNA: TGTGCCATCAGTGAGTCTAGTAGCGGGTCCTCCTACGAGCAGTACTTC. It specifies CAISESSSGSSYEQYF.

This chain connects TRBV28 to TRBJ2-3; 7 bases are shared with TRBD2. Germline V gene lookup returns CDR1 MDHEN and CDR2 SYDVKM. The J segment lost 3 bases and the V segment lost 2 bases, leaving 8 bases of the junction unmatched. The CDR3 spans 16 residues. For the CDR3, the DNA is TGTGCCAGCAGTTTAGGGGGGAGGGGCGGTACAGATACGCAGTATTTT. Its protein product is CASSLGGRGGTDTQYF.

The V gene is TRBV6-5, the J gene TRBJ2-1; 10 bases fit TRBD1. V was clipped by 7 bases and J by 7 bases; unmatched bases: 10. CDR3 length: 15 residues. Germline V CDR1 and CDR2: MNHEY, SVGAGI. The CDR3 reads CASTDDRGRENEQFF. CDR3 in DNA: TGTGCCAGCACTGATGACAGGGGGCGCGAAAATGAGCAGTTCTTC.

The chain recombines TRBV7-2 with TRBJ2-7; 10 bases fit TRBD1. The germline CDR1 and CDR2 sequences are SGHTA and FQGNSA. Trimming took 5 bases from V and 3 from J; bases not matched to a gene: 7. This CDR3 contains 15 residues. The CDR3 here is CASSPTGQGIYEQYF. CDR3 bases: TGTGCCAGCAGCCCGACGGGACAGGGGATCTACGAGCAGTACTTC. The variable domain in full, with the rest retrieved from reference TRBV7-2 and TRBJ2-7, is GAGVSQSPSNKVTEKGKDVELRCDPISGHTALYWYRQSLGQGLEFLIYFQGNSAPDKSGLPSDRFSAERTGGSVSTLTIQRTQQEDSAVYLCASSPTGQGIYEQYFGPGTRLTVT.

The chain has TRBV10-3 and TRBJ1-2, with 12 bases lining up with TRBD1. Trimming cost V 6 bases and J 5 bases; bases outside gene matches: 10. The CDR3 loop spans 16 amino acids. The V gene's germline CDR1 is ENHRY and CDR2 SYGVKD. This CDR3 is CAISKPRDRGPYGYTF. The CDR3 coding sequence is TGTGCCATCAGCAAACCCCGGGACAGGGGGCCGTATGGCTACACCTTC.

This chain joins TRBV2 and TRBJ2-5; 10 bases agree with TRBD2. Germline V gives CDR1 SNHLY, CDR2 FYNNEI. This CDR3 region has 15 residues. The V gene end was trimmed by 5 bases and the J gene end by 1 base; junction bases not matched to a gene: 4. The CDR3 nucleotides read TGTGCCAGCAGTAGCGGGAGGGGGATCCAAGAGACCCAGTACTTC. It encodes CASSSGRGIQETQYF.

This sequence joins TRBV28 and TRBJ1-3, with TRBD1 as a possible D gene (6 bases). The CDR3 length is 15 residues. V lost 2 bases and J lost 4, with 12 bases in between. Germline V gene data show CDR1 as MDHEN and CDR2 as SYDVKM. This CDR3 reads CASSLDAGDGNTIYF. For the CDR3, the DNA is TGTGCCAGCAGTTTAGACGCAGGGGACGGAAACACCATATATTTT.

This rearrangement joins TRBV7-9 to TRBJ2-7; the match to TRBD1 covers 7 bases. CDR3 size: 17 residues. V was pared by 4 bases and J by 2 bases, with 14 bases of the junction left unmatched. Germline V gene lookup returns CDR1 SEHNR and CDR2 FQNEAQ (reference sequence). This CDR3 reads CASSSVPPGQMTYEQYF. In DNA, the CDR3 is TGTGCCAGCAGCTCAGTACCTCCGGGACAGATGACCTACGAGCAGTACTTC.

The V gene is TRBV19, the J gene TRBJ1-2, with a tentative D call TRBD1 (6 bases). Trimming left V 1 base short and J 5 bases short, with 11 bases between. The CDR3 runs to 14 residues. CDR1 and CDR2 (germline): LNHDA, SQIVND (reference sequence). The CDR3 spells CASSIAGRGYGYTF. CDR3 nucleotide sequence: TGTGCCAGTAGTATAGCGGGCAGGGGTTATGGCTACACCTTC.

The chain employs TRBV25-1 and TRBJ2-2, with 8 bases fitting TRBD2. Trimming took 3 bases from V and 6 from J; bases not matched to a gene: 9. CDR3 length equals 16 residues. Germline values: CDR1 MGHDK, CDR2 SYGVNS. The CDR3 DNA is TGTGCCAGCAGTGATAACCGGGAGGGCGTTTCCGGGGAGCTGTTTTTT. This sequence encodes CASSDNREGVSGELFF.

The chain employs TRBV27 and TRBJ2-2, with D tentatively TRBD2 (5 bases). V gave up 6 bases and J gave up 0 bases, with 11 bases separating them. The CDR3 contains 15 residues. From germline, CDR1 is MNHEY and CDR2 SMNVEV (reference sequence). The CDR3 protein is CASRPDWTNTGELFF. DNA of the CDR3: TGTGCCAGCAGACCGGACTGGACGAACACCGGGGAGCTGTTTTTT.

The chain employs TRBV7-3 and TRBJ2-1; TRBD2 might be the D (6 bases). Germline assignment: CDR1 SGHTA and CDR2 FQGTGA. This CDR3 is 14 amino acids long. The V gene lost 2 bases and the J gene lost 5 bases, with 10 bases spanning the gap. The CDR3 sequence: CASSLAGMDNEQFF. CDR3 DNA sequence: TGTGCCAGCAGCTTAGCGGGAATGGACAATGAGCAGTTCTTC.

The chain carries TRBV9 and TRBJ1-1, with a weak D call TRBD1 (5 bases). The CDR3 length is 14 residues. The germline V and J ends were trimmed by 2 bases and 2 bases, with 10 bases remaining between them. Germline assignment: CDR1 SGDLS and CDR2 YYNGEE. The CDR3 DNA reads TGTGCCAGCAGCGTGACACAGGATAACACTGAAGCTTTCTTT. Amino acids: CASSVTQDNTEAFF.

This clone was seen once. V is TRBV28 and J is TRBJ2-5, with D tentatively TRBD2 (6 bases). Germline V gene lookup returns CDR1 MDHEN and CDR2 SYDVKM. With 8 bases removed from V and 2 bases from J, the gap between germline ends came to 9 bases. This CDR3 region has 12 residues. In DNA form, the CDR3 reads TGTGCCAGCGGGGGGAGACAAGAGACCCAGTACTTC. The encoded protein is CASGGRQETQYF. The variable domain in full, with the rest retrieved from reference TRBV28 and TRBJ2-5, is DVKVTQSSRYLVKRTGEKVFLECVQDMDHENMFWYRQDPGLGLRLIYFSYDVKMKEKGDIPEGYSVSREKKERFSLILESASTNQTSMYLCASGGRQETQYFGPGTRLLVL.

This clone turned up a few times. The chain joins TRBV15 to TRBJ2-2; TRBD2 matches 9 bases. Trimming at V came to 5 bases and at J to 7 bases, leaving 11 bases not matched to a gene. There are 16 residues in the CDR3. CDR1 and CDR2 from the germline V gene are LNHNV and YYDKDF (reference sequence). CDR3 bases: TGTGCCACCAGCCCCCAGAAGGCTAGCGGGATCGGGGAGCTGTTTTTT. Its protein is CATSPQKASGIGELFF. Looking up the rest from reference TRBV15 and TRBJ2-2 gives the full variable domain: DAMVIQNPRYQVTQFGKPVTLSCSQTLNHNVMYWYQQKSSQAPKLLFHYYDKDFNNEADTPDNFQSRRPNTSFCFLDIRSPGLGDTAMYLCATSPQKASGIGELFFGEGSRLTVL.

The chain joins TRBV7-2 to TRBJ1-1, with D tentatively TRBD1 (5 bases). Germline CDR1 reads SGHTA; CDR2 reads FQGNSA. Trimming cost V 5 bases and J 4 bases, with 11 bases left between them. CDR3 length: 13 residues. CDR3 bases: TGTGCCAGCAGCGCGGGGAGGGGCACTGAAGCTTTCTTT. This gives the protein CASSAGRGTEAFF.

This clone was detected only a few times. The chain combines TRBV5-1 with TRBJ1-1, with a weak D call TRBD1 (6 bases). The V gene lost 3 bases and the J gene lost 7 bases, with 13 bases spanning the gap. CDR1 and CDR2 from the germline V gene are SGHRS and YFSETQ. The CDR3 spans 13 residues. The CDR3 DNA is TGCGCCAGCAGCTCGGGGGGGCCAGTTGAAGCTTTCTTT. It encodes CASSSGGPVEAFF.

V is TRBV2 and J is TRBJ1-1; no definite D call. Trimming shortened V by 5 bases and J by 4 bases, and 11 bases separated the two germline ends. CDR1 is SNHLY, CDR2 FYNNEI, per germline. The CDR3 totals 13 residues. This CDR3 reads CASSPVVGTEAFF. In DNA, the CDR3 is TGTGCCAGCAGTCCGGTAGTTGGCACTGAAGCTTTCTTT.

This clone was counted between two and nine times. The V gene is TRBV28, the J gene TRBJ1-3, with D perhaps matching TRBD1 (6 bases). CDR3 size: 15 residues. Trimming removed 5 bases from V and 0 bases from J, with 11 bases in between. Germline V CDR1 and CDR2: MDHEN, SYDVKM. The DNA of the CDR3 is TGTGCCAGCAGTGACCCCAGGGGCTCTGGAAACACCATATATTTT. The encoded protein is CASSDPRGSGNTIYF. The full variable domain, with the rest looked up from reference TRBV28 and TRBJ1-3, is DVKVTQSSRYLVKRTGEKVFLECVQDMDHENMFWYRQDPGLGLRLIYFSYDVKMKEKGDIPEGYSVSREKKERFSLILESASTNQTSMYLCASSDPRGSGNTIYFGEGSWLTVV.

This chain uses TRBV15 with TRBJ2-3; TRBD2 matches at 7 bases. V shed 3 bases and J 6 bases; nucleotides not matched to a gene: 9. Germline V gene sequence: CDR1 LNHNV, CDR2 YYDKDF (reference sequence). CDR3 size: 15 residues. This chain's CDR3 is CATSRAGTTRDTQYF. For the CDR3, the DNA is TGTGCCACCAGCAGGGCCGGGACTACTAGGGATACGCAGTATTTT.

About this clone: Sequence at one end of the junction differs from germline and may be a read error. This sample includes further DNA sequences coding for the same CDR3. The rearrangement links TRBV6-5 to TRBJ2-6, with a weak D call TRBD1 (6 bases). Germline V gives CDR1 MNHEY, CDR2 SVGAGI. The length of the CDR3 is 15 residues. CDR3 sequence: CASSSGQGGANVLTF. CDR3 DNA sequence: TGCGCCAGCAGTTCGGGACAAGGAGGGGCCAACGTCCTGACTTTC.